This entry lists 15 T cell receptor beta chains sequenced from one sample in a study of cytomegalovirus exposure and HLA in healthy donors. With 60 Vbeta and 13 Jbeta primers, the PCR was carried out. Assay used: immunoSEQ multiplex PCR; TCRdb lists only in-frame clones, some missing. This sample's clone table lists approximately 30,000 clones. Sequenced sample: PBMCs. These receptors came from a woman in her thirties or forties in good health and CMV-seropositive.

The CDR3 sequence: CSVGQGVNTEAFF. CDR3 DNA sequence: TGCAGCGTGGGACAGGGAGTGAACACTGAAGCTTTCTTT. The gene calls are TRBV29-1 and TRBJ1-1; 9 bases fit TRBD1. This CDR3 has 13 amino acids. The germline V gene encodes CDR1 SQVTM and CDR2 ANQGSEA. Losses at the gene ends were 6 bases for V and 0 bases for J; bases not matched to a gene: 2.

The chain joins TRBV28 to TRBJ2-1, with 8 bases aligning to TRBD2. J was trimmed by 6 bases and V by 4 bases; bases with no gene match: 14. The length of the CDR3 is 17 residues. Germline values: CDR1 MDHEN, CDR2 SYDVKM. The chain's CDR3 is CASSSYRPGLGINEQFF. CDR3 bases: TGTGCCAGCAGTTCGTATCGACCGGGACTAGGGATCAATGAGCAGTTCTTC. Using reference TRBV28 and TRBJ2-1 for the parts outside the CDR3, the full variable domain is DVKVTQSSRYLVKRTGEKVFLECVQDMDHENMFWYRQDPGLGLRLIYFSYDVKMKEKGDIPEGYSVSREKKERFSLILESASTNQTSMYLCASSSYRPGLGINEQFFGPGTRLTVL.

The chain links TRBV19 to TRBJ2-3, with TRBD1 matching over 9 bases. Germline V gene data show CDR1 as LNHDA and CDR2 as SQIVND (reference sequence). V lost 5 bases, J lost 2 bases, and 5 bases stayed unmatched. The CDR3 consists of 15 residues. This CDR3 is CASSPGQGLTDTQYF. CDR3 bases: TGTGCCAGTAGTCCGGGACAGGGACTCACAGATACGCAGTATTTT.

The rearrangement joins TRBV7-3 to TRBJ2-2; TRBD2 might be the D (6 bases). This CDR3 is 13 amino acids long. V was cut by 5 bases and J by 3 bases, with 7 bases left in between. Germline loops: CDR1 SGHTA, CDR2 FQGTGA. The CDR3 here is CASSRLDTGELFF. The CDR3 DNA reads TGTGCCAGCAGCCGACTAGACACCGGGGAGCTGTTTTTT.

This chain links TRBV7-2 with TRBJ2-7, with TRBD1 matching over 9 bases. CDR1 and CDR2 (germline): SGHTA, FQGNSA. J lost 0 bases, V lost 6 bases, and 3 bases had no gene match. The CDR3 extends over 14 amino acids. The CDR3, as DNA: TGTGCCAGCAGTAGGGACAGGGCCTCCTACGAGCAGTACTTC. The encoded protein is CASSRDRASYEQYF.

The V call is TRBV25-1, the J call TRBJ2-3, with 11 bases matching TRBD2. Trimming took 1 base from V and 7 from J; bases not matched to a gene: 4. Germline V CDR1 and CDR2: MGHDK, SYGVNS. The CDR3 is 15 amino acids. CDR3 in DNA: TGTGCCAGCAGTGAATCTACTAGCGGGAGATATACGCAGTATTTT. It is translated as CASSESTSGRYTQYF.

The V call is TRBV6-6, the J call TRBJ1-6; the D gene is possibly TRBD1 (6 bases). The CDR3 runs 14 residues. V was cut by 1 base and J by 7 bases, with 8 bases left in between. Per the germline V gene, CDR1 is MNHNY and CDR2 is SVGAGI (reference sequence). The CDR3 loop is CASSYLGANSPLHF. DNA for the CDR3: TGTGCCAGCAGTTACTTGGGGGCAAATTCACCCCTCCACTTT.

The chain recombines TRBV4-2 with TRBJ2-3; 7 bases agree with TRBD2. J gave up 6 bases and V 2 bases, and 17 bases lay outside the gene matches. Germline CDR1 reads LGHNA; CDR2 reads YNFKEQ. This CDR3 is built from 18 residues. CDR3 amino acids: CASSQPTMGGSERDTQYF. Written as DNA, the CDR3 is TGTGCCAGCAGCCAACCCACAATGGGCGGGAGCGAGAGGGATACGCAGTATTTT.

The chain is built from TRBV11-2 and TRBJ1-2; 9 nucleotides line up with TRBD1. This CDR3 comprises 16 residues. The V gene end was trimmed by 5 bases and the J gene end by 4 bases; junction bases not matched to a gene: 11. Germline V gene sequence: CDR1 SGHAT, CDR2 FQNNGV. CDR3 protein: CASSASGTGIIYGYTF. CDR3 nucleotide sequence: TGTGCCAGCAGCGCTTCCGGGACAGGGATTATCTATGGCTACACCTTC.

The V and J genes are TRBV11-2 and TRBJ2-1; the match to TRBD2 covers 7 bases. The CDR3 extends over 12 amino acids. Germline assignment: CDR1 SGHAT and CDR2 FQNNGV. The J segment lost 9 bases and the V segment lost 6 bases, leaving 5 bases of the junction unmatched. The chain's CDR3 is CASRGLEPEQFF. The CDR3, as DNA: TGTGCCAGCAGAGGACTAGAACCTGAGCAGTTCTTC.

The V and J genes are TRBV7-9 and TRBJ2-2; 11 bases agree with TRBD2. CDR1 and CDR2 from the germline V gene are SEHNR and FQNEAQ (reference sequence). The V segment lost 3 bases and the J segment 0 bases; nucleotides outside the gene matches: 6. CDR3 length equals 18 residues. The CDR3 loop is CASSFLPSGRTNTGELFF. CDR3 sequence (DNA): TGTGCCAGCAGCTTCCTTCCTAGCGGGAGGACGAACACCGGGGAGCTGTTTTTT.

V is TRBV6-1 and J is TRBJ1-5, with TRBD1 matching 7 bases. V trimming: 1 base; J trimming: 3 bases; junction bases outside the gene matches: 6. Germline V gene sequence: CDR1 MNHNS, CDR2 SASEGT. This CDR3 has 16 residues. CDR3 nucleotide sequence: TGTGCCAGCAGTGAAGTTCAGGGGGGCTTCAATCAGCCCCAGCATTTT. Protein: CASSEVQGGFNQPQHF.

A remark on this clone: One junction end disagrees with the germline gene, perhaps due to a read error. J is TRBJ2-1 and V is TRBV10-3, with TRBD2 as a possible D gene (5 bases). The CDR3 loop spans 16 amino acids. Germline loops: CDR1 ENHRY, CDR2 SYGVKD. CDR3 nucleotides: TGTGCCATCAGTGAGTCCCTCCGGACCGACTACAATGAACAGTTCTTC. Residues: CAISESLRTDYNEQFF.

The chain recombines TRBV5-1 with TRBJ1-3; maybe TRBD1 (5 bases). Germline V lookup: CDR1 SGHRS, CDR2 YFSETQ. V was trimmed by 0 bases and J by 4 bases, leaving 8 bases between them. The CDR3 extends over 14 amino acids. CDR3 residues: CASSLAGLGNTIYF. The CDR3 region has the DNA TGCGCCAGCAGCTTGGCAGGGCTAGGAAACACCATATATTTT.

The V and J genes are TRBV6-5 and TRBJ1-2; 8 bases are shared with TRBD1. V was pared by 5 bases and J by 4 bases, with 3 bases of the junction left unmatched. This CDR3 comprises 13 residues. Per germline, CDR1 MNHEY and CDR2 SVGAGI. The CDR3 DNA follows: TGTGCCAGCAGTCGGACAGGGAGCTATGGCTACACCTTC. Translated, it gives CASSRTGSYGYTF.